This T cell receptor (beta chain) was profiled in a study of memory CD4+ T cells and cytomegalovirus serostatus. This CDR3 has 14 residues. Germline V gives CDR1 SQVTM, CDR2 ANQGSEA. The V end lost 5 bases, the J end lost 8 bases, and 18 bases lay between the germline ends. This clone was detected only once. TCRdb keeps only in-frame clones here, not all; method: immunoSEQ multiplex PCR. The data show over 40,000 clones, about 70% seen once. The sort gate was single viable CD3+CD4+CD8-CD45RO+ cells for memory CD4+ T cells. The sequencing input was memory CD4+ T cells from blood. This clonotype was sampled from an adult in good health and CMV-seropositive. The chain uses TRBV29-1 and TRBJ1-4, with D maybe TRBD1 (6 bases). CDR3 protein: CSVTKGGRLEKLFF. The CDR3 DNA reads as TGCAGCGTTACCAAGGGGGGTAGGTTAGAAAAACTGTTTTTT.